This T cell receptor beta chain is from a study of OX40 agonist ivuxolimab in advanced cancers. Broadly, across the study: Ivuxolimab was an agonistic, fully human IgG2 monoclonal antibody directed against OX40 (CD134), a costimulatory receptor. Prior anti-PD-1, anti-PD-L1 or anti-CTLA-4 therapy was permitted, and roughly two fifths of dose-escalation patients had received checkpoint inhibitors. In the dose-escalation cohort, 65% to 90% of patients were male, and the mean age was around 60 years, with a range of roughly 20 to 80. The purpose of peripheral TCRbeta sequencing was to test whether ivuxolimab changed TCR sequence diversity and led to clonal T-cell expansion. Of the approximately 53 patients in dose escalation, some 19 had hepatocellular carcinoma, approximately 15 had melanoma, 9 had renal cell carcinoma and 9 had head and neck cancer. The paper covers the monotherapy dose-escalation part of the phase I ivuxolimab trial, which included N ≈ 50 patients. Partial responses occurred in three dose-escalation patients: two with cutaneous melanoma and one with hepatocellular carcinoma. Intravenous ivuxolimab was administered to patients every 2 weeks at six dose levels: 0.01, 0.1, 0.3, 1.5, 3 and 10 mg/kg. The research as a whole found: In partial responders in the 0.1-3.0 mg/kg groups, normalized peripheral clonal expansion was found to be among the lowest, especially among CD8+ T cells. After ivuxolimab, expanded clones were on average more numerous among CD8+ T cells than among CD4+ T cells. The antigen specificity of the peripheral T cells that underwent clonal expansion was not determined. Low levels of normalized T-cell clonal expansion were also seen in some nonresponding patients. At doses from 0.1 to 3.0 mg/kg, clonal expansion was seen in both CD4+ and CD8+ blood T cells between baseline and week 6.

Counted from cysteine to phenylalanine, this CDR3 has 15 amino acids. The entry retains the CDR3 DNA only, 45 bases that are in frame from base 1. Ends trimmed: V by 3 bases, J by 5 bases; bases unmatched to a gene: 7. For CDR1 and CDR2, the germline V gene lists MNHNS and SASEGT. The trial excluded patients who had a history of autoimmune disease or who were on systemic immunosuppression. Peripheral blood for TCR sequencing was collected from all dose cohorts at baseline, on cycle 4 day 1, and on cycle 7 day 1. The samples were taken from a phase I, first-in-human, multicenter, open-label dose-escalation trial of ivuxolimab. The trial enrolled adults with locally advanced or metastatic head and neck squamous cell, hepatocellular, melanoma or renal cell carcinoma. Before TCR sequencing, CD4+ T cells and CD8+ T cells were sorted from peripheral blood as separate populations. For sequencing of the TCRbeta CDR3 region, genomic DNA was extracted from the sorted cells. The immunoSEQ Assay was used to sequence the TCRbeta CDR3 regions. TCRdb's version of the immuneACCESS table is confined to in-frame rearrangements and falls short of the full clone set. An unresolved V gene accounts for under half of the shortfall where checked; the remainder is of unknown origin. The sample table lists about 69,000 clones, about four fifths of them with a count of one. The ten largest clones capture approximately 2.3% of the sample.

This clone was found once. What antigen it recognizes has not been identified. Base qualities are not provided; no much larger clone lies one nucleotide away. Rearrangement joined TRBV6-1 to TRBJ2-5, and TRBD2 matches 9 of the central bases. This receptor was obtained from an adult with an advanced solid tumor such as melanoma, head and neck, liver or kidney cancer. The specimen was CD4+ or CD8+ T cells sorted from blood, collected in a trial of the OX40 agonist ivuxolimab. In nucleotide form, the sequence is TGTGCCAGCAGTGAGGGTGGCGGGGGGGCGGAGACCCAGTACTTC. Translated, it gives CASSEGGGGAETQYF.